This T cell receptor beta chain was recorded in a study of cytomegalovirus exposure and HLA in healthy donors. J gave up 2 bases and V 7 bases, and 11 bases lay outside the gene matches. CDR3 size: 16 residues. CDR1 SGDLS and CDR2 YYNGEE come from the germline V gene. General study points: Several of the most significant clusters appeared linked to common viral pathogens, based on a later analysis. What was likely a sequencing artifact was a cluster of highly shared sequence variants. While the bulk of TCR sequences proved rare, some public TCRs turned up in many donors.

PCR was performed using 60 Vbeta and 13 Jbeta primers. Data came from immunoSEQ multiplex PCR; TCRdb stores just in-frame clones and leaves some out. This repertoire shows tens of thousands of clones, 81% found once; its top ten account for 0.95% to 1.5%. In regard to this clone: Its matching antigen is unknown.

The V and J genes are TRBV9 and TRBJ1-2, with 10 bases that match TRBD1. This clonotype was obtained from a girl aged 2 to 10 in good health and CMV-seropositive. The specimen was PBMCs. CDR3 nucleotide sequence: TGTGCCAGCCACCGCGGGACAGGGGCCAGAAACTATGGCTACACCTTC. This gives the protein CASHRGTGARNYGYTF.